The T cell receptor beta chain under discussion was sequenced for a study of cytomegalovirus exposure and HLA in healthy donors. Broader study findings: A later look showed TCR association rates differing by HLA locus, highest for DRB1 and lowest for HLA-C.

This CDR3 is built from 15 residues. Germline CDR1 and CDR2: SGHAT and FQNNGV. Trimming took 7 bases from V and 4 from J; bases not matched to a gene: 10. Each donor was nominally healthy when sampled (though unrecorded immune exposures were likely). Concerning this clone itself: Its matching antigen is unknown.

PCR used 60 Vbeta primers and 13 Jbeta primers. Produced via immunoSEQ multiplex PCR; TCRdb's table is partial and in-frame only. This table holds tens of thousands of clones, 60% to 75% found once. The chain employs TRBV11-2 and TRBJ2-1, with TRBD2 matching 7 bases. The receptor comes from a male donor in good health and CMV-seropositive. Sample: PBMCs. DNA for the CDR3: TGTGCCAGCACTCCCCGGGCTAGCGGATACAATGAGCAGTTCTTC. It codes for CASTPRASGYNEQFF.